This paragraph covers one TCR beta chain sequence. Its antigen is as yet unknown. The entry originates in a study of beta chain features in type 1 diabetes. Study in general: There were 107,917,701 sorted cells examined across all samples.

Sequencing targeted expressed TCRB transcripts, as all isolated RNA had been reverse transcribed. Generated by immunoSEQ multiplex PCR, the TCRdb table keeps only in-frame clones and is missing some. The profile covers 250,000 to 300,000 clones, with around an eighth appearing a single time and over 0.015% taken by the ten largest. General study findings and limits: TCRB CDR3s from Type 1 diabetes patients were moderately but significantly shorter in all four CD4+ subsets.

Sequencing was done on a sample of naive CD4+ T cells from blood. This TCR came from a man aged 30 to 39 with type 1 diabetes.

For the CDR3, the DNA is TGCAGCGTTGAAACGGACAGGGACGGGAACATTCAGTACTTC. Amino acid sequence: CSVETDRDGNIQYF. The genes are TRBV29-1 and TRBJ2-4; TRBD1 matches 8 bases. In germline, CDR1 is SQVTM, CDR2 ANQGSEA. There are 14 residues in the CDR3. The V and J ends lost 2 bases and 7 bases, in that order; junction bases with no gene match: 7.